The 18 T cell receptor beta chains below all came from one sample that was sequenced in a study of cytomegalovirus exposure and HLA in healthy donors (dated by TCRdb to 2015 to 2018). The library was produced with the immunoSEQ multiplex PCR assay. A mixture of 60 forward primers for TCR Vbeta segments and 13 reverse primers for TCR Jbeta segments was used in the multiplex PCR. Imported from immuneACCESS, the table was reduced by TCRdb to in-frame sequences with V and J called. These copies leave out some clones; in studies compared against another copy, an unresolved V gene accounts for under half, and the cause of the remainder is not known. The sample table holds roughly 180,000 clones, of which about four fifths were seen once. About 1% of the sample lies in the top ten. Sequencing was carried out using PBMCs. These receptors all come from a man younger than 40 in good health and CMV-seronegative.

The chain is built from TRBV29-1 and TRBJ2-3, with 7 bases aligning to TRBD2. This CDR3 is 15 amino acids long. The germline gives CDR1 SQVTM, CDR2 ANQGSEA. V was clipped by 5 bases and J by 6 bases; unmatched bases: 14. The CDR3 spells CSVRARPGREDTQYF. As DNA, the CDR3 is TGCAGCGTTAGGGCGAGACCAGGGAGGGAGGATACGCAGTATTTT.

The chain combines TRBV27 with TRBJ2-1; the match to TRBD1 covers 7 bases. V was clipped by 5 bases and J by 3 bases; unmatched bases: 10. In germline, CDR1 is MNHEY, CDR2 SMNVEV (reference sequence). The CDR3 runs 16 residues. The CDR3, as DNA: TGTGCCAGCAGTCGTTGGGGGACAGACGGCTACAATGAGCAGTTCTTC. Translating it yields CASSRWGTDGYNEQFF.

The rearrangement uses TRBV4-3 and TRBJ1-2; D perhaps matches TRBD1 (6 bases). V lost 7 bases and J 8 bases, leaving 17 bases between the germline ends. Germline CDR1 reads LGHNA; CDR2 reads YSLEER. CDR3 size: 13 residues. The CDR3 DNA follows: TGCGCCAGCACCCCCGGCCAGGGGCTCGGCTACACCTTC. Protein: CASTPGQGLGYTF.

The V and J genes are TRBV7-2 and TRBJ1-6; 11 positions agree with TRBD1. The CDR3 covers 19 residues. V lost 5 bases, J lost 1 base, and 10 bases stayed unmatched. The germline CDR1 and CDR2 sequences are SGHTA and FQGNSA. The CDR3 loop reads CASSNSGTGGWSYNSPLHF. The CDR3 DNA sequence: TGTGCCAGCAGCAACTCCGGGACAGGGGGTTGGTCCTATAATTCACCCCTCCACTTT.

The chain joins TRBV5-5 to TRBJ1-5, with TRBD1 matching over 10 bases. Germline V lookup: CDR1 SGHKS, CDR2 YYEKEE (reference sequence). V was pared by 5 bases and J by 2 bases, with 4 bases of the junction left unmatched. The length of the CDR3 is 15 residues. CDR3 in amino acids: CASSSGQGGNQPQHF. CDR3 in DNA: TGTGCCAGCAGTTCCGGACAGGGGGGCAATCAGCCCCAGCATTTT.

In the case of this clone: One end of the junction is discordant with germline, which a read error may explain. This sequence joins TRBV5-1 and TRBJ2-7; 13 bases agree with TRBD2. The CDR3 has 15 amino acids. From germline, CDR1 is SGHRS and CDR2 YFSETQ. The CDR3 protein is CASSWGTSGIYEQCF. The DNA of the CDR3 is TGCGCCAGCAGCTGGGGGACTAGCGGGATCTACGAGCAGTGCTTC.

The rearrangement links TRBV30 to TRBJ1-4, with 11 bases matching TRBD1. CDR3 length: 13 amino acids. With 3 bases clipped from V and 7 bases from J, the junction kept 1 base outside the gene matches. Germline CDR1 reads GTSNPN; CDR2 reads SVGIG (reference sequence). The CDR3 nucleotides are TGTGCCTGGAGAGGGACAGGGGGTGAAAAACTGTTTTTT. Protein product: CAWRGTGGEKLFF.

The V and J genes are TRBV7-2 and TRBJ1-3; D is ambiguous. Germline V lookup: CDR1 SGHTA, CDR2 FQGNSA. V dropped 2 bases and J dropped 2 bases, with 7 bases sitting between them. The CDR3 extends over 14 amino acids. The CDR3 here is CASSLSLAGNTIYF. CDR3 coding DNA: TGTGCCAGCAGCTTAAGTCTAGCTGGAAACACCATATATTTT.

The V and J genes are TRBV9 and TRBJ2-1, with 9 bases aligning to TRBD2. V lost 0 bases, J lost 6 bases, and 10 bases stayed unmatched. Germline lookup yields CDR1 SGDLS and CDR2 YYNGEE. CDR3 length: 17 residues. Here the CDR3 DNA reads TGTGCCAGCAGCGTAGTAGATAGCGGGAGTCCCGGCAATGAGCAGTTCTTC. This sequence encodes CASSVVDSGSPGNEQFF.

The rearrangement joins TRBV2 to TRBJ2-1; 13 bases match TRBD2. This CDR3 is built from 16 residues. Germline assignment: CDR1 SNHLY and CDR2 FYNNEI. V shed 5 bases, J shed 4 bases, and the junction held 5 bases outside the gene matches. The CDR3 is CASSLLAGGGYNEQFF. In DNA, the CDR3 is TGTGCCAGCAGTCTACTAGCGGGAGGGGGTTACAATGAGCAGTTCTTC.

The J gene is TRBJ2-2, the V gene TRBV5-5; 8 bases map to TRBD2. The germline V gene encodes CDR1 SGHKS and CDR2 YYEKEE (reference sequence). The CDR3 is made up of 19 amino acids. The ends lost 1 base at V and 1 base at J; junction bases unmatched: 12. This CDR3 is CASSLNSAGSGGNTGELFF. The CDR3 nucleotides read TGTGCCAGCAGCTTGAATTCTGCAGGGAGCGGGGGGAACACCGGGGAGCTGTTTTTT.

The genes are TRBV5-1 and TRBJ1-1; no clear D. CDR3 length: 15 amino acids. CDR1 is SGHRS and CDR2 is YFSETQ in the germline V gene. The V end was cut by 0 bases, the J end by 4 bases, with 13 bases between. This chain's CDR3 is CASSLGARTFTEAFF. CDR3 DNA: TGCGCCAGCAGCTTGGGGGCTCGCACCTTCACTGAAGCTTTCTTT.

This sequence joins TRBV7-3 and TRBJ1-5, with D perhaps TRBD1 (5 bases). From germline, CDR1 is SGHTA and CDR2 FQGTGA. The CDR3 runs to 16 residues. Trimming removed 4 bases from V and 8 bases from J, with 21 bases in between. CDR3 nucleotides: TGTGCCAGCAGCTCCGGCGGGGGATCTAATTTTAAGCCCCAGCATTTT. It specifies CASSSGGGSNFKPQHF.

The chain joins TRBV25-1 to TRBJ2-5, with TRBD2 matching 7 bases. The CDR3 totals 15 residues. The V gene's germline CDR1 is MGHDK and CDR2 SYGVNS. Trimming took 4 bases from V and 5 from J; bases not matched to a gene: 10. The CDR3 protein is CASSGLSGGQETQYF. The DNA for the CDR3 is TGTGCCAGCAGTGGCCTCTCGGGGGGTCAGGAGACCCAGTACTTC.

The CDR3: CASSWSGSPYEQYF. CDR3 DNA sequence: TGCGCCAGCAGCTGGAGCGGGAGTCCCTACGAGCAGTACTTC. V is TRBV5-1 and J is TRBJ2-7; TRBD2 aligns across 8 bases. Losses at the gene ends were 3 bases for V and 2 bases for J; bases not matched to a gene: 4. The CDR3 runs 14 residues. Germline V gene lookup returns CDR1 SGHRS and CDR2 YFSETQ.

The rearrangement links TRBV27 to TRBJ1-1; D not certain. Germline lookup yields CDR1 MNHEY and CDR2 SMNVEV (reference sequence). The CDR3 spans 13 residues. With 1 base removed from V and 5 bases from J, the gap between germline ends came to 8 bases. The chain's CDR3 is CASSLWLGTEAFF. The CDR3 DNA reads as TGTGCCAGCAGTTTATGGCTAGGAACTGAAGCTTTCTTT.

The rearrangement joins TRBV29-1 to TRBJ2-5; D gene unclear. V lost 4 bases to trimming and J lost 5 bases, with 8 bases between them. Germline V lookup: CDR1 SQVTM, CDR2 ANQGSEA. This CDR3 has 11 residues. CDR3 DNA sequence: TGCAGCGTTGCAGTATCGGAGACCCAGTACTTC. Translation: CSVAVSETQYF.

This clone came up once. This rearrangement joins TRBV6-1 to TRBJ2-7; D possibly corresponds to TRBD2 (7 bases). CDR1 MNHNS and CDR2 SASEGT come from the germline V gene. The CDR3 contains 13 residues. The V end was cut by 6 bases, the J end by 7 bases, with 16 bases between. For the CDR3, the DNA is TGTGCCAGCAGGGCGCGGGGGCAGGGGGAGCAGTACTTC. Its protein is CASRARGQGEQYF.